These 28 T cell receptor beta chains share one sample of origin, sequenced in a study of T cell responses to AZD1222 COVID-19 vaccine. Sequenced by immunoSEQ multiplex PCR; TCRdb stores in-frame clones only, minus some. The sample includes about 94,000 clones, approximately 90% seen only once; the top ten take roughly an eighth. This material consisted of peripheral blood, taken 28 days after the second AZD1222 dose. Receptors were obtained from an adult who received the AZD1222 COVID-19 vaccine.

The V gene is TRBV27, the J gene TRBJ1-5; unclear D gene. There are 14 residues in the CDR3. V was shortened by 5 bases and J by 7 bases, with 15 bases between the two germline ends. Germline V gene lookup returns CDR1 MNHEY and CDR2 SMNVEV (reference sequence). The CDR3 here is CASSLDGAEQPQHF. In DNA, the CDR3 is TGTGCCAGCAGTCTCGACGGTGCGGAGCAGCCCCAGCATTTT.

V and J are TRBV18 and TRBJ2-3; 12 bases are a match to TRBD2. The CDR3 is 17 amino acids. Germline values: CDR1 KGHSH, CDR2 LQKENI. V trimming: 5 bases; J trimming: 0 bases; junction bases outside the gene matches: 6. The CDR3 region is CASSARTSGVSTDTQYF. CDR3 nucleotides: TGTGCCAGCTCAGCCCGGACTAGCGGGGTCAGCACAGATACGCAGTATTTT.

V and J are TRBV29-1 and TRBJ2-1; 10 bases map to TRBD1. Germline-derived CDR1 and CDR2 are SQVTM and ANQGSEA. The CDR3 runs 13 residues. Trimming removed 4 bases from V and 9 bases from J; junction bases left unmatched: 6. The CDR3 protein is CSVAWDRGSEQFF. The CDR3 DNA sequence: TGCAGCGTTGCGTGGGACAGGGGTTCTGAGCAGTTCTTC.

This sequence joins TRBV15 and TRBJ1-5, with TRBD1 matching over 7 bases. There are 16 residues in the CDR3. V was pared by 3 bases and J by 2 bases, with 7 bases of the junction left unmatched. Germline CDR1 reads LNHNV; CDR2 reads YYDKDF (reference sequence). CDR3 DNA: TGTGCCACCAGCAGCCCAGGGACAGTAGGCAATCAGCCCCAGCATTTT. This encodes CATSSPGTVGNQPQHF. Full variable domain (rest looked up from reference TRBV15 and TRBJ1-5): DAMVIQNPRYQVTQFGKPVTLSCSQTLNHNVMYWYQQKSSQAPKLLFHYYDKDFNNEADTPDNFQSRRPNTSFCFLDIRSPGLGDTAMYLCATSSPGTVGNQPQHFGDGTRLSIL.

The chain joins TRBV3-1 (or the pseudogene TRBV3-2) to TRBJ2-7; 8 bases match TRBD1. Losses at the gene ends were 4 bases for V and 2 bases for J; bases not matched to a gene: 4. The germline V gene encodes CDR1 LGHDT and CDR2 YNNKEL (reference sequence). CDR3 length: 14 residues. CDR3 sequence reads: CASSLGTGTYEQYF. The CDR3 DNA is TGTGCCAGCAGCCTCGGGACAGGAACCTACGAGCAGTACTTC.

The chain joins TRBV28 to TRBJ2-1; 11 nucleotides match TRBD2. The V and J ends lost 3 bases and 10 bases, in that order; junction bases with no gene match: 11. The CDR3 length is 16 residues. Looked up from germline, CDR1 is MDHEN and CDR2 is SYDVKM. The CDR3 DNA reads TGTGCCAGCAGTTTTGAGACTAGCGGGAATGGCGGCGAGCAGTTCTTC. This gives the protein CASSFETSGNGGEQFF.

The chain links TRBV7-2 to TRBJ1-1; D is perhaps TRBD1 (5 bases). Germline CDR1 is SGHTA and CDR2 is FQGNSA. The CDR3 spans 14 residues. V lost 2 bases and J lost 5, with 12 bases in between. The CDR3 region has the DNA TGTGCCAGCAGCTTATTAGGGGAAGGGACTGAAGCTTTCTTT. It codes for CASSLLGEGTEAFF.

CDR3 sequence: CSVGRQGFYNEQFF. DNA for the CDR3: TGCAGCGTTGGTCGGCAGGGCTTTTACAATGAGCAGTTCTTC. This chain uses TRBV29-1 with TRBJ2-1, with D perhaps matching TRBD1 (5 bases). This CDR3 is built from 14 residues. V was shortened by 4 bases and J by 4 bases, with 14 bases between the two germline ends. The V gene's germline CDR1 is SQVTM and CDR2 ANQGSEA.

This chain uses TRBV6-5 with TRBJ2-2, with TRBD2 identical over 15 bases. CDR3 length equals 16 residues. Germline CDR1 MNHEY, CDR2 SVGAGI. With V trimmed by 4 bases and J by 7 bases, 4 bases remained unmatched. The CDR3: CASSSRTSGGVGELFF. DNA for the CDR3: TGTGCCAGCAGTTCGCGGACTAGCGGGGGGGTCGGGGAGCTGTTTTTT.

The CDR3 nucleotides are TGCGCCAGCAGCCAAGCGGCCGGGACAGGGGAAGAAAAACTGTTTTTT. Its translation: CASSQAAGTGEEKLFF. The chain joins TRBV4-3 to TRBJ1-4, with 10 bases aligning to TRBD1. The CDR3 is made up of 16 amino acids. The junction had 7 bases not matched to a gene; V was cut back by 1 base and J by 8 bases. In germline, CDR1 is LGHNA, CDR2 YSLEER.

CDR3 loop: CASNVDRPYNEQFF. For the CDR3, the DNA is TGTGCCAGCAACGTTGACCGACCCTACAATGAGCAGTTCTTC. This chain connects TRBV2 to TRBJ2-1; D not resolved. Germline CDR1 is SNHLY and CDR2 is FYNNEI. V was pared by 7 bases and J by 2 bases, with 12 bases between. The CDR3 loop spans 14 amino acids.

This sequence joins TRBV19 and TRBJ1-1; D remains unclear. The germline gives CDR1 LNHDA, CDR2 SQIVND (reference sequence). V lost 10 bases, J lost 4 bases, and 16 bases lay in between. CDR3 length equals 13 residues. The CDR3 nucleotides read TGTGCCACTAAGAGGCAGTTATTCACTGAAGCTTTCTTT. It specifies CATKRQLFTEAFF.

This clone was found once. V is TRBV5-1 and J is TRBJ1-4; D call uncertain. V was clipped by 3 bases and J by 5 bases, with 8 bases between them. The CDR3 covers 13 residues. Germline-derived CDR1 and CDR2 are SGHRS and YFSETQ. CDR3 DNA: TGCGCCAGCAGCTCCGCCACCAATGAAAAACTGTTTTTT. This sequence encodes CASSSATNEKLFF.

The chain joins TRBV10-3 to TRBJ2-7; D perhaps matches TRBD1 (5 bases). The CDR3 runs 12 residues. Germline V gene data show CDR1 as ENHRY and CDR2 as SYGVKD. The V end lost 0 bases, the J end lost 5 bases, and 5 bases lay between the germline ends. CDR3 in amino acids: CAISESGDEQYF. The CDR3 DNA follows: TGTGCCATCAGTGAGTCAGGGGACGAGCAGTACTTC.

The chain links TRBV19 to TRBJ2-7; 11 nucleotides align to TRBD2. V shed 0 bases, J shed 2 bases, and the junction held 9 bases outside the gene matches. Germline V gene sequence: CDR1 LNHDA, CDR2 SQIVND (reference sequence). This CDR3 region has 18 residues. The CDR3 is CASSIDRVSGRVPYEQYF. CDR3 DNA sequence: TGTGCCAGTAGTATAGATCGGGTTAGCGGGAGGGTGCCCTACGAGCAGTACTTC.

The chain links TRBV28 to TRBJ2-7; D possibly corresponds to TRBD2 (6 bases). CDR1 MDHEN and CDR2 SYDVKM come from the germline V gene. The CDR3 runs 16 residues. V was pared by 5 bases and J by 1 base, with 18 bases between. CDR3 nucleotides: TGTGCCAGCAGTGTCCGGGACGGGAGTGGGTCCTACGAGCAGTACTTC. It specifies CASSVRDGSGSYEQYF.

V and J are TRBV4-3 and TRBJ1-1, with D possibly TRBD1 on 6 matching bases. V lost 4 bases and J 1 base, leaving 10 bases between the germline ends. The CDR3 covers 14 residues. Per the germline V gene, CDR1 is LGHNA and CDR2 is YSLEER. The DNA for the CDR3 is TGCGCCAGCAGCCTTGGACAGAGGAACACTGAAGCTTTCTTT. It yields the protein CASSLGQRNTEAFF.

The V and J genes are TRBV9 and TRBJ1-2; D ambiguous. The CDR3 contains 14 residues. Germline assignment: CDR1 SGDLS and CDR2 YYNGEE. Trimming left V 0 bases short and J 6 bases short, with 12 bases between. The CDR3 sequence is CASSVERPVHGYTF. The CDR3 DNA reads TGTGCCAGCAGCGTAGAGCGTCCGGTCCATGGCTACACCTTC. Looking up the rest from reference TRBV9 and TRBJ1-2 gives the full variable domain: DSGVTQTPKHLITATGQRVTLRCSPRSGDLSVYWYQQSLDQGLQFLIQYYNGEERAKGNILERFSAQQFPDLHSELNLSSLELGDSALYFCASSVERPVHGYTFGSGTRLTVV.

CDR3 DNA: TGCGCCAGCAGCAGGGGACAGTCCCTAGCGGGATCTTTACGAGAGCAGTACTTC. Amino acid sequence: CASSRGQSLAGSLREQYF. V gene TRBV5-1 combines with J gene TRBJ2-7, with 9 bases fitting TRBD2. Trimming took 4 bases from V and 7 from J; bases not matched to a gene: 21. The CDR3 totals 18 residues. From germline, CDR1 is SGHRS and CDR2 YFSETQ. The full variable domain, rest sourced from reference TRBV5-1 and TRBJ2-7, is KAGVTQTPRYLIKTRGQQVTLSCSPISGHRSVSWYQQTPGQGLQFLFEYFSETQRNKGNFPGRFSGRQFSNSRSEMNVSTLELGDSALYLCASSRGQSLAGSLREQYFGPGTRLTVT.

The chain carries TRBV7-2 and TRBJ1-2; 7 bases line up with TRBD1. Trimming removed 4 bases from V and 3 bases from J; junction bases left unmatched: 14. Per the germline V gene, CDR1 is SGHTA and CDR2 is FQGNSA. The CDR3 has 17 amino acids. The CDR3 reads CASSSPQGSGMDYGYTF. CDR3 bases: TGTGCCAGCAGCTCCCCACAGGGGAGCGGTATGGACTATGGCTACACCTTC.

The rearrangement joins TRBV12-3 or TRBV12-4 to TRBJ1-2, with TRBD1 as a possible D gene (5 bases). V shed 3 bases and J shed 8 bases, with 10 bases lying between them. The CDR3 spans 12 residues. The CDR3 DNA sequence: TGTGCCAGCAGTTTTCAGGGATGGGGCTACACCTTC. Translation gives CASSFQGWGYTF.

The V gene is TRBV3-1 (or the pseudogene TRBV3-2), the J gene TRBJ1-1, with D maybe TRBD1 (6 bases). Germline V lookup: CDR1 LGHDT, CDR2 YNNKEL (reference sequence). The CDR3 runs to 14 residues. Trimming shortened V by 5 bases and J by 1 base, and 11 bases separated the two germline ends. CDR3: CASSLGHTNTEAFF. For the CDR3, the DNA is TGTGCCAGCAGCTTGGGACACACGAACACTGAAGCTTTCTTT.

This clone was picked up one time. The CDR3 spells CASSFLGRNTEAFF. The CDR3 region has the DNA TGTGCCAGCAGTTTTTTGGGCAGGAACACTGAAGCTTTCTTT. The chain uses TRBV27 and TRBJ1-1; D is uncertain. With 3 bases removed from V and 1 base from J, the gap between germline ends came to 9 bases. Germline assignment: CDR1 MNHEY and CDR2 SMNVEV (reference sequence). This CDR3 spans 14 amino acids.

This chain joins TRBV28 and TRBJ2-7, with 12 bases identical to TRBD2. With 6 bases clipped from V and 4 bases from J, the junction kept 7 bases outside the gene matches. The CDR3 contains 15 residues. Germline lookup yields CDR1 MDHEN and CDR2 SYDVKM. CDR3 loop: CASRAPGTSGYEQYF. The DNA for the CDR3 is TGTGCCAGCAGGGCCCCCGGGACTAGCGGGTACGAGCAGTACTTC.

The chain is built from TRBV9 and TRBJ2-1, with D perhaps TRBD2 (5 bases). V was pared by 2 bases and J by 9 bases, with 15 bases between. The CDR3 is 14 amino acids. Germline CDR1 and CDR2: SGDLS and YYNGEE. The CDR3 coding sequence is TGTGCCAGCAGCGTCGAAAGTACCGGAGGTGAGCAGTTCTTC. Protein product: CASSVESTGGEQFF.

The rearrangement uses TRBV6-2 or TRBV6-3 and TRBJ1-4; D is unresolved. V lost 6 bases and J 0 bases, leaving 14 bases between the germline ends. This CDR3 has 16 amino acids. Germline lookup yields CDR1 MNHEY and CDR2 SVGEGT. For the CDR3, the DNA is TGTGCCAGCAGCCATCCCGCAGCCCCAACTAATGAAAAACTGTTTTTT. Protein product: CASSHPAAPTNEKLFF.

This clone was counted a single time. CDR3 sequence (DNA): TGTGCCAGCAGCGCGGGACAGGGATTGCAAGATACGCAGTATTTT. Amino acid sequence: CASSAGQGLQDTQYF. The V call is TRBV7-3, the J call TRBJ2-3; 9 nucleotides line up with TRBD1. V dropped 5 bases and J dropped 5; count of bases not matched to a gene: 8. The CDR3 length is 15 residues. Germline V lookup: CDR1 SGHTA, CDR2 FQGTGA.

This chain's CDR3 is CASSLASTDTQYF. The CDR3 bases are TGTGCCAGCAGCTTAGCCAGCACAGATACGCAGTATTTT. J is TRBJ2-3 and V is TRBV7-2, with no clear D. V was pared by 0 bases and J by 0 bases, with 1 base between. The CDR3 contains 13 residues. The germline V gene has CDR1 SGHTA and CDR2 FQGNSA.